The 28 T cell receptor beta chains presented below share a single source sample, sequenced in a study of blood T cell repertoires in COVID-19. Sequencing was performed with immunoSEQ multiplex PCR; in TCRdb, only in-frame clones are kept and a portion is missing. The sample lists about 40,000 clones; over 75% were seen once. The sample consisted of peripheral blood. Receptors were obtained from a human donor in a cohort sampled during active COVID-19.

This chain uses TRBV5-6 with TRBJ1-4; no reliable D call. Germline CDR1 and CDR2: SGHDT and YYEEEE. The V and J ends lost 0 bases and 0 bases respectively, with 9 bases between them. CDR3 length equals 16 residues. In DNA, the CDR3 is TGTGCCAGCAGCTTGGGACTCCTTTCAACTAATGAAAAACTGTTTTTT. Protein product: CASSLGLLSTNEKLFF.

About this clone: Different DNA sequences within this sample yield the same CDR3. The V and J genes are TRBV27 and TRBJ2-7, with 9 nucleotides matching TRBD2. Losses at the gene ends were 2 bases for V and 3 bases for J; bases not matched to a gene: 5. Germline V gene sequence: CDR1 MNHEY, CDR2 SMNVEV (reference sequence). This CDR3 spans 15 amino acids. The CDR3 DNA is TGTGCCAGCAGTTTAGCGGGGGGGGGAAACTACGAGCAGTACTTC. Its protein product is CASSLAGGGNYEQYF.

The rearrangement links TRBV7-3 to TRBJ2-3; possible D gene TRBD2, 6 bases. Trimming stripped 2 bases from V and 14 bases from J, with 17 bases between. CDR1 SGHTA and CDR2 FQGTGA come from the germline V gene. The CDR3 extends over 13 amino acids. In DNA, the CDR3 is TGTGCCAGCAGCTTAGGGTTAGGGACTCCGACGTATTTT. Its protein product is CASSLGLGTPTYF.

The chain is built from TRBV27 and TRBJ2-2; a possible D gene is TRBD1 (5 bases). This CDR3 region has 13 residues. Trimming shortened V by 5 bases and J by 7 bases, and 11 bases separated the two germline ends. CDR1 and CDR2 from the germline V gene are MNHEY and SMNVEV (reference sequence). The CDR3 DNA is TGTGCCAGCAGTCGTACAGGTGGCGGGGAGCTGTTTTTT. Protein: CASSRTGGGELFF.

The V call is TRBV28, the J call TRBJ1-4; the match to TRBD1 covers 9 bases. V lost 6 bases and J lost 3; bases outside the gene matches: 5. The CDR3 contains 15 residues. Germline V CDR1 and CDR2: MDHEN, SYDVKM. The CDR3 nucleotides read TGTGCCAGCAGAGAGACAGGGGGGTCTAATGAAAAACTGTTTTTT. The encoded protein is CASRETGGSNEKLFF.

The chain has TRBV9 and TRBJ2-5, with TRBD2 as a possible D gene (5 bases). There are 15 residues in the CDR3. V was trimmed by 2 bases and J by 2 bases, leaving 13 bases between them. Germline loops: CDR1 SGDLS, CDR2 YYNGEE. The CDR3 nucleotides are TGTGCCAGCAGCGTTGGGTTCGGGAAGCAAGAGACCCAGTACTTC. Its protein product is CASSVGFGKQETQYF.

The V call is TRBV2, the J call TRBJ2-5, with 8 bases aligning to TRBD2. The germline V gene encodes CDR1 SNHLY and CDR2 FYNNEI. The trim removed 4 bases at V and 1 base at J, leaving 5 bases unmatched. The CDR3 has 15 amino acids. The chain's CDR3 is CASSVQRGFQETQYF. In DNA, the CDR3 is TGTGCCAGCAGTGTGCAGCGGGGGTTCCAAGAGACCCAGTACTTC.

The V gene is TRBV4-1, the J gene TRBJ2-7; D possibly corresponds to TRBD1 (6 bases). The germline V and J ends were trimmed by 3 bases and 6 bases, with 15 bases remaining between them. This CDR3 has 14 residues. Germline V gives CDR1 MGHRA, CDR2 YSYEKL. CDR3 region: CASSHSFGGSEQYF. Written as DNA, the CDR3 is TGCGCCAGCAGCCATTCTTTTGGGGGCAGCGAGCAGTACTTC.

V is TRBV4-1 and J is TRBJ1-1; D remains ambiguous. The CDR3 is 12 amino acids. Trimming shortened V by 6 bases and J by 2 bases, and 7 bases separated the two germline ends. Per germline, CDR1 MGHRA and CDR2 YSYEKL. In DNA form, the CDR3 reads TGCGCCAGCAGTCGGGATAACACTGAAGCTTTCTTT. Protein sequence: CASSRDNTEAFF.

The V and J genes are TRBV25-1 and TRBJ1-4; D is perhaps TRBD1 (5 bases). The ends were cut back, 8 bases at V and 7 bases at J, with 8 bases in the middle. The CDR3 covers 11 residues. CDR1 is MGHDK and CDR2 is SYGVNS in the germline V gene. DNA of the CDR3: TGTGCCAGCCGGGGGGGTGAAAAACTGTTTTTT. Translated: CASRGGEKLFF. Together with reference TRBV25-1 and TRBJ1-4, the CDR3 gives the full variable domain: EADIYQTPRYLVIGTGKKITLECSQTMGHDKMYWYQQDPGMELHLIHYSYGVNSTEKGDLSSESTVSRIRTEHFPLTLESARPSHTSQYLCASRGGEKLFFGSGTQLSVL.

This sequence joins TRBV7-9 and TRBJ2-5; 8 nucleotides match TRBD2. Germline CDR1 is SEHNR and CDR2 is FQNEAQ (reference sequence). The J segment lost 1 base and the V segment lost 6 bases, leaving 4 bases of the junction unmatched. This CDR3 is built from 14 residues. DNA of the CDR3: TGTGCCAGCAGAACGGGGACTAGCCAAGAGACCCAGTACTTC. It yields the protein CASRTGTSQETQYF.

This clone occurred once. The chain recombines TRBV10-1 with TRBJ1-5; TRBD1 agrees at 7 bases. CDR1 is WNHNN, CDR2 SYGVQD, per germline (reference sequence). J lost 7 bases, V lost 7 bases, and 13 bases had no gene match. The length of the CDR3 is 15 residues. The CDR3 region has the DNA TGCGCCAGCAACCCGGACAGGCTTTGGGGGCAGCCCCAGCATTTT. Its protein product is CASNPDRLWGQPQHF.

V is TRBV6-5 and J is TRBJ1-1; 9 nucleotides match TRBD1. Per germline, CDR1 MNHEY and CDR2 SVGAGI. The trim removed 0 bases at V and 4 bases at J, leaving 6 bases unmatched. The CDR3 contains 16 residues. CDR3 bases: TGTGCCAGCAGTTACTCACAGGGGGCGATCGTCACTGAAGCTTTCTTT. It specifies CASSYSQGAIVTEAFF.

This clone was observed a handful of times. This chain uses TRBV7-2 with TRBJ1-6, with 7 positions matching TRBD1. The CDR3 has 14 amino acids. The trim removed 3 bases at V and 7 bases at J, leaving 3 bases unmatched. The germline gives CDR1 SGHTA, CDR2 FQGNSA. CDR3 nucleotides: TGTGCCAGCAGCTTCGGGACAGCAAATTCACCCCTCCACTTT. Encoded protein: CASSFGTANSPLHF.

The rearrangement joins TRBV5-8 to TRBJ2-5; D gene unclear. Trimming removed 0 bases from V and 5 bases from J, with 5 bases in between. Germline V gene lookup returns CDR1 SGHTS and CDR2 YDEGEE. This CDR3 has 12 residues. The CDR3 reads CASSLAYETQYF. The CDR3 DNA sequence: TGTGCCAGCAGCTTGGCCTATGAGACCCAGTACTTC.

This clone has a single count. The rearrangement links TRBV10-1 to TRBJ1-2; D possibly corresponds to TRBD1 (6 bases). Germline-derived CDR1 and CDR2 are WNHNN and SYGVQD (reference sequence). Trimming removed 6 bases at V and 4 bases at J, with 18 bases between. This CDR3 has 15 amino acids. This CDR3 reads CASRVVETGSYGYTF. For the CDR3, the DNA is TGCGCCAGCAGGGTAGTAGAGACAGGTAGCTATGGCTACACCTTC.

This clone was seen a single time. Other DNA sequences within the sample encode an identical CDR3. V is TRBV7-9 and J is TRBJ1-6; no firm D call. CDR3 length: 15 residues. The V and J ends lost 3 bases and 5 bases respectively, with 11 bases between them. Germline V gene sequence: CDR1 SEHNR, CDR2 FQNEAQ (reference sequence). The CDR3 loop is CASSLGGYNNSPLHF. The CDR3 DNA reads TGTGCCAGCAGCTTGGGAGGGTACAATAATTCACCCCTCCACTTT.

The chain couples TRBV10-3 to TRBJ2-7; TRBD1 might be the D (5 bases). The CDR3 runs to 11 residues. From germline, CDR1 is ENHRY and CDR2 SYGVKD. CDR3 nucleotides: TGTGCGGAAGAGTACAGGACGGAGCAGTACTTC. Its translation: CAEEYRTEQYF.

The gene calls are TRBV14 and TRBJ1-5, with D unresolved. The germline CDR1 and CDR2 sequences are SGHDN and FVKESK. The V end lost 0 bases, the J end lost 7 bases, and 28 bases lay between the germline ends. This CDR3 has 20 residues. CDR3 residues: CASSQDQDFSIEGDLQPQHF. Written as DNA, the CDR3 is TGTGCCAGCAGCCAAGATCAGGACTTTTCCATCGAGGGAGATTTGCAGCCCCAGCATTTT.

This chain uses TRBV7-3 with TRBJ1-5; TRBD1 aligns across 9 bases. J was trimmed by 6 bases and V by 1 base; bases with no gene match: 4. The germline gives CDR1 SGHTA, CDR2 FQGTGA. This CDR3 contains 15 residues. In nucleotides, the CDR3 is TGTGCCAGCAGCTTAAGGACAGGGGAAGGTCAGCCCCAGCATTTT. Its translation: CASSLRTGEGQPQHF.

J is TRBJ2-2 and V is TRBV3-1 (or the pseudogene TRBV3-2); TRBD1 agrees at 9 bases. The ends lost 4 bases at V and 4 bases at J; junction bases unmatched: 10. Germline V lookup: CDR1 LGHDT, CDR2 YNNKEL (reference sequence). This CDR3 is built from 17 residues. CDR3 region: CASSPIPGQGSTGELFF. In nucleotides, the CDR3 is TGTGCCAGCAGCCCTATCCCGGGACAGGGCTCCACCGGGGAGCTGTTTTTT.

The genes are TRBV9 and TRBJ2-3; 9 nucleotides align to TRBD2. The CDR3 totals 16 residues. Germline V lookup: CDR1 SGDLS, CDR2 YYNGEE. V shed 3 bases and J 9 bases; nucleotides not matched to a gene: 14. In nucleotides, the CDR3 is TGTGCCAGCAGCGCCACCAGGACCGGGACTAGCAGGACGCAGTATTTT. This sequence encodes CASSATRTGTSRTQYF.

This chain links TRBV30 with TRBJ2-5; TRBD1 matches at 8 bases. This CDR3 is built from 15 residues. Germline CDR1 and CDR2: GTSNPN and SVGIG (reference sequence). V was clipped by 1 base and J by 2 bases; unmatched bases: 6. The chain's CDR3 is CAWSAGQGVQETQYF. The CDR3 DNA sequence: TGTGCCTGGAGTGCTGGACAGGGTGTTCAAGAGACCCAGTACTTC.

The genes are TRBV6-5 and TRBJ1-4; D may be TRBD1 (5 bases). Trimming left V 5 bases short and J 5 bases short, with 15 bases between. The germline V gene has CDR1 MNHEY and CDR2 SVGAGI. The CDR3 is 15 residues long. The CDR3: CASSPWTNKNEKLFF. CDR3 sequence (DNA): TGTGCCAGCAGTCCCTGGACAAACAAGAATGAAAAACTGTTTTTT.

This clone was seen a single time. The chain carries TRBV9 and TRBJ1-1; 9 bases are shared with TRBD1. The germline V gene has CDR1 SGDLS and CDR2 YYNGEE. Trimming took 0 bases from V and 5 from J; bases not matched to a gene: 8. This CDR3 is built from 16 residues. This CDR3 reads CASSVGGTGFRTEAFF. The CDR3 nucleotides are TGTGCCAGCAGCGTAGGGGGGACAGGGTTCAGGACTGAAGCTTTCTTT.

The CDR3 nucleotides read TGTGCCAGCAGCTTAGCGGGGCAGCTTTGGAACACTGAAGCTTTCTTT. This gives the protein CASSLAGQLWNTEAFF. The J gene is TRBJ1-1, the V gene TRBV7-8; a possible D gene is TRBD1 (5 bases). The CDR3 is made up of 16 amino acids. Trimming cost V 0 bases and J 1 base, with 12 bases left between them. The V gene's germline CDR1 is SGHVS and CDR2 FQNEAQ.

The chain recombines TRBV13 with TRBJ2-5, with TRBD2 identical over 12 bases. Germline-derived CDR1 and CDR2 are PRHDT and FYEKMQ (reference sequence). Trimming at V came to 1 base and at J to 5 bases, leaving 8 bases not matched to a gene. The CDR3 is 17 amino acids. The CDR3 spells CASSLVFGLAGQETQYF. In DNA, the CDR3 is TGTGCCAGCAGCTTAGTTTTCGGACTAGCGGGGCAGGAGACCCAGTACTTC.

J is TRBJ1-1 and V is TRBV7-2, with D unclear. Trimming left V 0 bases short and J 0 bases short, with 5 bases between. This CDR3 is built from 14 residues. CDR1 is SGHTA, CDR2 FQGNSA, per germline. The CDR3 nucleotides read TGTGCCAGCAGCTTAGCCTTCGTGAACACTGAAGCTTTCTTT. Translating it yields CASSLAFVNTEAFF. The full variable domain, rest sourced from reference TRBV7-2 and TRBJ1-1, is GAGVSQSPSNKVTEKGKDVELRCDPISGHTALYWYRQSLGQGLEFLIYFQGNSAPDKSGLPSDRFSAERTGGSVSTLTIQRTQQEDSAVYLCASSLAFVNTEAFFGQGTRLTVV.